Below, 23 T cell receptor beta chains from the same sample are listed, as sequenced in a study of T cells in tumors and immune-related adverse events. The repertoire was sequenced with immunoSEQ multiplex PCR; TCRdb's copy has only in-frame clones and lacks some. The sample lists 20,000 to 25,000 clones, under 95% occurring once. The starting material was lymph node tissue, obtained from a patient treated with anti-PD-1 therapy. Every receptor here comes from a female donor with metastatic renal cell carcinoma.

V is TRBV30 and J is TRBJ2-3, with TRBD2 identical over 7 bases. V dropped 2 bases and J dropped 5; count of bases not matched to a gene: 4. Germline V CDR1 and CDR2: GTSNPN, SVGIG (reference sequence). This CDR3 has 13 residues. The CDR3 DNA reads TGTGCCTGGAGTTTAATAGCGGGAGATACGCAGTATTTT. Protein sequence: CAWSLIAGDTQYF.

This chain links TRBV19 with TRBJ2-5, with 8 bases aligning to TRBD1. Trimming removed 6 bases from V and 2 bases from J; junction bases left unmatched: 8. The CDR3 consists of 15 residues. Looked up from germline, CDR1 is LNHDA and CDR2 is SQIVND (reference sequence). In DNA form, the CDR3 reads TGTGCCAGTAGACCGCAACAGGGGGTACAAGAGACCCAGTACTTC. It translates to CASRPQQGVQETQYF.

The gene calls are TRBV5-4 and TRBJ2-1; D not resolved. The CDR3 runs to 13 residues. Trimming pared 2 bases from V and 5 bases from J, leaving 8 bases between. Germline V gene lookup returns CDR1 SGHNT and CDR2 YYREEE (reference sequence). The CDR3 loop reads CASSFLSNNEQFF. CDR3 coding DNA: TGTGCCAGCAGCTTCCTCAGCAACAATGAGCAGTTCTTC.

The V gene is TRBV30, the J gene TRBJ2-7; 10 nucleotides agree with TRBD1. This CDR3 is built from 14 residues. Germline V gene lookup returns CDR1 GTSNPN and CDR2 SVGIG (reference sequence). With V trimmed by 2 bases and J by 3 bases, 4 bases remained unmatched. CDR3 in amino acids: CAWSHGTGDYEQYF. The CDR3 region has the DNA TGTGCCTGGAGTCATGGGACAGGGGACTACGAGCAGTACTTC.

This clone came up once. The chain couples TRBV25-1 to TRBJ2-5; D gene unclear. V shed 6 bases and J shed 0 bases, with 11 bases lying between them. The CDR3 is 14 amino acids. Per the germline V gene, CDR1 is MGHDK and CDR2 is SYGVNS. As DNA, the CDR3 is TGTGCCAGCAGCGACACACAGTACCAAGAGACCCAGTACTTC. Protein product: CASSDTQYQETQYF.

CDR3 in amino acids: CASSLDPSGGQFF. CDR3 nucleotide sequence: TGTGCCAGCAGCTTAGATCCGTCCGGTGGGCAGTTCTTC. This chain links TRBV11-3 with TRBJ2-1; no clear D. The CDR3 loop spans 13 amino acids. The V and J ends lost 0 bases and 12 bases respectively, with 12 bases between them. Per germline, CDR1 SGHNT and CDR2 YENEEA.

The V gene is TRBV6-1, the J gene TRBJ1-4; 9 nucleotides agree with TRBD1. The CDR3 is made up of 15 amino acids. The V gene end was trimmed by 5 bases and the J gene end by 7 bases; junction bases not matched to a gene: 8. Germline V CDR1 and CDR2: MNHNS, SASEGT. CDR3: CASSTGTGRSEKLFF. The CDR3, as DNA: TGTGCCAGCAGTACCGGGACAGGGCGTAGTGAAAAACTGTTTTTT.

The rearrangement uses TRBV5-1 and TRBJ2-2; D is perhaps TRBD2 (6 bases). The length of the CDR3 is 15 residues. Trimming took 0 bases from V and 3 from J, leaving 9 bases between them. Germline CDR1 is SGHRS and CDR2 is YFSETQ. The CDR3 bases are TGCGCCAGCAGCTTGGGTCCGGGGGACACCGGGGAGCTGTTTTTT. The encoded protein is CASSLGPGDTGELFF.

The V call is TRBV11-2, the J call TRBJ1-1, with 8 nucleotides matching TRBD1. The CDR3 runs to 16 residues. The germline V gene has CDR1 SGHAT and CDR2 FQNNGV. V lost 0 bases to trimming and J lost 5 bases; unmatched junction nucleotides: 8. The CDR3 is CASSLDLWTGRTEAFF. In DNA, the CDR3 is TGTGCCAGCAGCTTAGATCTCTGGACAGGGCGAACTGAAGCTTTCTTT.

This CDR3 is CASSLRGSEQYF. CDR3 DNA sequence: TGTGCCAGCAGCCTCAGAGGGTCCGAGCAGTACTTC. The chain couples TRBV7-9 to TRBJ2-7, with D tentatively TRBD2 (5 bases). There are 12 residues in the CDR3. V was shortened by 5 bases and J by 6 bases, with 11 bases between the two germline ends. Germline V lookup: CDR1 SEHNR, CDR2 FQNEAQ (reference sequence).

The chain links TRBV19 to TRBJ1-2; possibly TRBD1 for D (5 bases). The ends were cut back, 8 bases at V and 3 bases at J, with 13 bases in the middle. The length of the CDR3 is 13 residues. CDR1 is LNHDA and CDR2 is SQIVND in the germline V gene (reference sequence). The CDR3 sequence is CASARGPDYGYTF. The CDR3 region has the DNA TGTGCCAGTGCAAGGGGCCCAGACTATGGCTACACCTTC.

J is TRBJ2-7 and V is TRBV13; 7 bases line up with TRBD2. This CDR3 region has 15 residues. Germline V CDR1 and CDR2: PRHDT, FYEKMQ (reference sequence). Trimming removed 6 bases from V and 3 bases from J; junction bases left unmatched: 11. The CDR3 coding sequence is TGTGCCAGCAGAGACTCCGCGACTAGCTTCTACGAGCAGTACTTC. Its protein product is CASRDSATSFYEQYF.

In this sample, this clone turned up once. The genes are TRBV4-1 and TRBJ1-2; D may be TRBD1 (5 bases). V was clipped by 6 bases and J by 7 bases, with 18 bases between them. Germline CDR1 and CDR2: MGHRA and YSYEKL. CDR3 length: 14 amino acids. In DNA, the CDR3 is TGCGCCAGCAGTAAACAGGAATCTTGGTTTGGCTACACCTTC. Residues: CASSKQESWFGYTF.

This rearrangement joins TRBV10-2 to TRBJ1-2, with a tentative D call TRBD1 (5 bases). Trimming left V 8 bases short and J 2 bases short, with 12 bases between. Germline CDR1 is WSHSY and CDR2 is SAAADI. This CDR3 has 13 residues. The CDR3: CASSDRGNYGYTF. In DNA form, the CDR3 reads TGCGCCAGCTCTGATCGGGGGAACTATGGCTACACCTTC.

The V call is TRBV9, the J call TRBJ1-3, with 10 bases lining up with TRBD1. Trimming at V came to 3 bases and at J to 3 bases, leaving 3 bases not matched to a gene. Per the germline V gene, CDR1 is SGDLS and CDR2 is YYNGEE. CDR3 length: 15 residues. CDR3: CASSGQGAGGNTIYF. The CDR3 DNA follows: TGTGCCAGCAGCGGACAGGGGGCTGGTGGAAACACCATATATTTT.

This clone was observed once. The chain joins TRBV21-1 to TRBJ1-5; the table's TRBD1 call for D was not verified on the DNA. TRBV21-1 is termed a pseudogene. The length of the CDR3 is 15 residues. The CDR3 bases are TGTGCCAGCAGCAATTGGGACAGATGCAATCAGCCCCAGCATTTT. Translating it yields CASSNWDRCNQPQHF.

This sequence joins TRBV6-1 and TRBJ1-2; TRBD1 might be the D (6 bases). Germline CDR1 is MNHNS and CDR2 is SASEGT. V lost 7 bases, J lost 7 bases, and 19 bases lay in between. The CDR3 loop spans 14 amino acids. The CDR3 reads CASTTGLRTGGYTF. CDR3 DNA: TGTGCCAGCACGACAGGCCTCCGCACAGGTGGCTACACCTTC.

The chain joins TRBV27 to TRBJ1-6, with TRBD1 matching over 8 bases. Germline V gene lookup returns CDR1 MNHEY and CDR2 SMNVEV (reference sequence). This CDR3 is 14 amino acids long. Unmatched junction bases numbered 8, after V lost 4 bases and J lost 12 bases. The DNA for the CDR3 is TGTGCCAGCAGTTCTCCCGGGACAGGCTTACCCCTCCACTTT. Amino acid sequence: CASSSPGTGLPLHF.

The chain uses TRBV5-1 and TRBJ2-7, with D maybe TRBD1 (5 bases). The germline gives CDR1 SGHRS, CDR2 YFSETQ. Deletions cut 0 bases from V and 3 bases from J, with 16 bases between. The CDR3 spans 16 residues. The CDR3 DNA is TGCGCCAGCAGCTTGGAATTCTGGGGCAGGAGCTACGAGCAGTACTTC. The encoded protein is CASSLEFWGRSYEQYF. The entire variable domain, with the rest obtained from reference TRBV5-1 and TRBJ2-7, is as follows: KAGVTQTPRYLIKTRGQQVTLSCSPISGHRSVSWYQQTPGQGLQFLFEYFSETQRNKGNFPGRFSGRQFSNSRSEMNVSTLELGDSALYLCASSLEFWGRSYEQYFGPGTRLTVT.

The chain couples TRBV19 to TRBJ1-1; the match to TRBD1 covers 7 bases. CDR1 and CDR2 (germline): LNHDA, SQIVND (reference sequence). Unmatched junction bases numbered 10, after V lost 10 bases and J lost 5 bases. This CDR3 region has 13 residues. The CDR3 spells CATENRGKTEAFF. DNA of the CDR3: TGTGCCACCGAGAACAGGGGAAAAACTGAAGCTTTCTTT.

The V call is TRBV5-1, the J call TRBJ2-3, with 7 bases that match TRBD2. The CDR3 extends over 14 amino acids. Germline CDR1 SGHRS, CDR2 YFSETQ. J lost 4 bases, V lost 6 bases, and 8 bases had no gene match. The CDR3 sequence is CASKLSGGPDTQYF. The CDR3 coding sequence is TGCGCCAGCAAGCTTTCGGGGGGACCAGATACGCAGTATTTT. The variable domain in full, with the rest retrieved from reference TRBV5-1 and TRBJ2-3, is KAGVTQTPRYLIKTRGQQVTLSCSPISGHRSVSWYQQTPGQGLQFLFEYFSETQRNKGNFPGRFSGRQFSNSRSEMNVSTLELGDSALYLCASKLSGGPDTQYFGPGTRLTVL.

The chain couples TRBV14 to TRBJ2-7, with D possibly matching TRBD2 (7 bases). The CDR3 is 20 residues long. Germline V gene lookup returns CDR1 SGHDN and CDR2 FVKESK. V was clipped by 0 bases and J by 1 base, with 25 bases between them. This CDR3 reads CASSQDARRGRDLGSYEQYF. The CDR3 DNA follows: TGTGCCAGCAGCCAAGATGCCCGGAGGGGGAGGGACCTCGGGTCCTACGAGCAGTACTTC.

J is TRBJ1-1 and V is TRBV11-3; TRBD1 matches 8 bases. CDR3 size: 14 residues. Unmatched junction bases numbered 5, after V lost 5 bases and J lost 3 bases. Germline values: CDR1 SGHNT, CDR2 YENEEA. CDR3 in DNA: TGTGCCAGCAGCCGACAGGGGAGGTACACTGAAGCTTTCTTT. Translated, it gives CASSRQGRYTEAFF.